Listed here are 23 T cell receptor beta chains from one sample, sequenced in a study of blood T cell repertoires in COVID-19. Sequencing used immunoSEQ multiplex PCR; TCRdb keeps in-frame clones, though not all of them. The sample carries 150,000 to 200,000 clones, roughly 87% recorded once. The sequenced material came from peripheral blood. These TCRs come from an older woman with acute or convalescent COVID-19.

J is TRBJ2-1 and V is TRBV5-1, with 8 bases that match TRBD1. The germline CDR1 and CDR2 sequences are SGHRS and YFSETQ. J gave up 3 bases and V 8 bases, and 13 bases lay outside the gene matches. This CDR3 contains 16 residues. DNA of the CDR3: TGCGCCAGAAAAAAAAGCCGGGACAGGTACTACAATGAGCAGTTCTTC. Translation: CARKKSRDRYYNEQFF.

J is TRBJ2-5 and V is TRBV6-1, with 10 positions matching TRBD2. The V and J ends lost 2 bases and 1 base, in that order; junction bases with no gene match: 7. Per the germline V gene, CDR1 is MNHNS and CDR2 is SASEGT. This CDR3 has 17 amino acids. The CDR3 sequence is CASSEWVAGGLQETQYF. The CDR3 DNA sequence: TGTGCCAGCAGTGAATGGGTAGCGGGGGGCCTCCAAGAGACCCAGTACTTC.

This chain connects TRBV12-3 or TRBV12-4 to TRBJ1-1; D unclear. This CDR3 comprises 12 residues. Trimming stripped 7 bases from V and 4 bases from J, with 10 bases between. The DNA for the CDR3 is TGTGCCAGCATTGATGCGGGCACTGAAGCTTTCTTT. It is translated as CASIDAGTEAFF.

This rearrangement joins TRBV19 to TRBJ1-2, with D maybe TRBD1 (5 bases). Trimming pared 5 bases from V and 0 bases from J, leaving 10 bases between. The CDR3 length is 14 residues. Germline CDR1 and CDR2: LNHDA and SQIVND (reference sequence). In nucleotides, the CDR3 is TGTGCCAGTAGTGGATACAGGACTAACTATGGCTACACCTTC. Protein product: CASSGYRTNYGYTF.

The V gene is TRBV15, the J gene TRBJ2-3, with TRBD1 matching over 11 bases. Per germline, CDR1 LNHNV and CDR2 YYDKDF (reference sequence). V dropped 1 base and J dropped 7; count of bases not matched to a gene: 16. The CDR3 contains 19 residues. The CDR3 DNA sequence: TGTGCCACCAGCAGAGGGACACCAGGACAGGGGGCGCGTTGGTATACGCAGTATTTT. Amino acids: CATSRGTPGQGARWYTQYF.

This chain links TRBV25-1 with TRBJ2-1; 16 positions agree with TRBD2. Trimming took 2 bases from V and 13 from J; bases not matched to a gene: 8. CDR1 is MGHDK and CDR2 is SYGVNS in the germline V gene. The CDR3 is 16 residues long. CDR3 loop: CASSEKGLAGGLGQFF. The DNA for the CDR3 is TGTGCCAGCAGTGAAAAGGGACTAGCGGGGGGGCTGGGTCAGTTCTTC.

This clone has just a few counts. The V and J genes are TRBV4-2 and TRBJ2-2; D not certain. This CDR3 is 16 amino acids long. Germline assignment: CDR1 LGHNA and CDR2 YNFKEQ. The ends were cut back, 0 bases at V and 6 bases at J, with 14 bases in the middle. The DNA for the CDR3 is TGTGCCAGCAGCCAAGATCATGGGCTCGTGTCCGGGGAGCTGTTTTTT. This codes for CASSQDHGLVSGELFF.

V gene TRBV29-1 combines with J gene TRBJ2-1; 11 nucleotides align to TRBD2. The ends lost 5 bases at V and 7 bases at J; junction bases unmatched: 4. This CDR3 is built from 13 residues. Germline CDR1 SQVTM, CDR2 ANQGSEA. CDR3 residues: CSVSTSGVNEQFF. The CDR3 nucleotides read TGCAGCGTTTCGACTAGCGGGGTTAATGAGCAGTTCTTC.

CDR3 residues: CASSSRGSYTF. The CDR3 nucleotides are TGTGCCAGCAGCTCCCGCGGGTCCTACACCTTC. This chain joins TRBV28 and TRBJ1-2; D gene unclear. CDR3 size: 11 residues. In germline, CDR1 is MDHEN, CDR2 SYDVKM. V was pared by 6 bases and J by 10 bases, with 12 bases between.

The chain couples TRBV28 to TRBJ1-1; 11 bases are a match to TRBD1. V lost 2 bases, J lost 1 base, and 6 bases stayed unmatched. This CDR3 region has 17 residues. The V gene's germline CDR1 is MDHEN and CDR2 SYDVKM. The CDR3 region is CASSLRGQGVRNTEAFF. The CDR3 DNA reads as TGTGCCAGCAGTTTAAGGGGACAGGGGGTAAGGAACACTGAAGCTTTCTTT. Filled out from reference TRBV28 and TRBJ1-1, the complete variable domain reads DVKVTQSSRYLVKRTGEKVFLECVQDMDHENMFWYRQDPGLGLRLIYFSYDVKMKEKGDIPEGYSVSREKKERFSLILESASTNQTSMYLCASSLRGQGVRNTEAFFGQGTRLTVV.

This clone has only a few counts. The DNA of the CDR3 is TGTGCCACCAGTGATATAGACAGGGGACCAGATACGCAGTATTTT. Amino acids: CATSDIDRGPDTQYF. V is TRBV24-1 and J is TRBJ2-3; 8 nucleotides line up with TRBD1. Trimming took 3 bases from V and 4 from J; bases not matched to a gene: 5. The CDR3 spans 15 residues. CDR1 KGHDR and CDR2 SFDVKD come from the germline V gene.

The rearrangement links TRBV30 to TRBJ1-5; a weak D match, TRBD1 (5 bases). Trimming cost V 0 bases and J 4 bases, with 13 bases left between them. This CDR3 comprises 15 residues. Germline assignment: CDR1 GTSNPN and CDR2 SVGIG (reference sequence). The CDR3 here is CAWSVGMQGNQPQHF. CDR3 in DNA: TGTGCCTGGAGTGTAGGGATGCAGGGAAATCAGCCCCAGCATTTT.

This chain links TRBV5-6 with TRBJ2-5; TRBD1 might be the D (6 bases). The germline CDR1 and CDR2 sequences are SGHDT and YYEEEE. Trimming took off 0 bases at V and 4 bases at J, with 7 bases between the two ends. This CDR3 is 13 amino acids long. The CDR3 sequence: CASSLAGAETQYF. The CDR3, as DNA: TGTGCCAGCAGCTTGGCAGGGGCAGAGACCCAGTACTTC. The full variable domain, in which reference TRBV5-6 and TRBJ2-5 provide the parts outside the CDR3, is DAGVTQSPTHLIKTRGQQVTLRCSPKSGHDTVSWYQQALGQGPQFIFQYYEEEERQRGNFPDRFSGHQFPNYSSELNVNALLLGDSALYLCASSLAGAETQYFGPGTRLLVL.

V usage is TRBV9 and J usage is TRBJ2-5, with a possible D match to TRBD1 (6 bases). CDR3 length: 15 residues. The germline V gene encodes CDR1 SGDLS and CDR2 YYNGEE. Trimming removed 0 bases at V and 5 bases at J, with 14 bases between. The CDR3 is CASSVEGVRGETQYF. The CDR3 nucleotides are TGTGCCAGCAGCGTAGAAGGGGTGAGGGGGGAGACCCAGTACTTC.

This clone was picked up a small number of times. This chain links TRBV5-4 with TRBJ1-2; D gene uncertain. Trimming took 2 bases from V and 3 from J, leaving 14 bases between them. CDR3 size: 15 residues. Germline V lookup: CDR1 SGHNT, CDR2 YYREEE (reference sequence). The CDR3: CASSFGGGIDYGYTF. The CDR3 DNA is TGTGCCAGCAGCTTCGGCGGAGGGATTGACTATGGCTACACCTTC.

This clone was counted only a few times. The CDR3 sequence: CASSLHGGGTSYEQYF. The CDR3 DNA reads as TGTGCCAGCAGCCTACACGGGGGAGGGACTTCCTACGAGCAGTACTTC. The chain employs TRBV7-2 and TRBJ2-7, with TRBD2 matching over 7 bases. V lost 5 bases and J lost 1; bases outside the gene matches: 11. The CDR3 consists of 16 residues. Germline V gene data show CDR1 as SGHTA and CDR2 as FQGNSA.

The DNA of the CDR3 is TGCGCCAGCAGCCAAGATGTAGGAGGTAACACCGGGGAGCTGTTTTTT. This translates into CASSQDVGGNTGELFF. The chain uses TRBV4-3 and TRBJ2-2, with D possibly being TRBD2 (5 bases). Germline CDR1 LGHNA, CDR2 YSLEER. The CDR3 is 16 residues long. V was clipped by 0 bases and J by 2 bases, with 10 bases between them.

The J gene is TRBJ1-6, the V gene TRBV19; D gene uncertain. The CDR3 contains 14 residues. Trimming pared 6 bases from V and 10 bases from J, leaving 16 bases between. Germline V gene data show CDR1 as LNHDA and CDR2 as SQIVND (reference sequence). CDR3 nucleotide sequence: TGTGCCAGTAGGTCTAGGAGGGTGAAGTCACCCCTCCACTTT. It is translated as CASRSRRVKSPLHF.

This clone has more than one count but fewer than ten. The chain recombines TRBV5-5 with TRBJ2-7; 9 bases map to TRBD1. This CDR3 contains 15 residues. The J segment lost 5 bases and the V segment lost 4 bases, leaving 10 bases of the junction unmatched. The V gene's germline CDR1 is SGHKS and CDR2 YYEKEE (reference sequence). Written as DNA, the CDR3 is TGTGCCAGCAGCCGCCCGGGACAGGGACACAACGAGCAGTACTTC. Translating it yields CASSRPGQGHNEQYF.

This sequence joins TRBV24-1 and TRBJ2-3, with D tentatively TRBD2 (6 bases). This CDR3 contains 17 residues. Germline V gene lookup returns CDR1 KGHDR and CDR2 SFDVKD. V was pared by 2 bases and J by 6 bases, with 20 bases between. The CDR3 DNA follows: TGTGCCACCAGTGATTCGAGACTCCGCGGGGCCAGGGATACGCAGTATTTT. Translated, it gives CATSDSRLRGARDTQYF.

The V gene is TRBV19, the J gene TRBJ1-5; 8 nucleotides line up with TRBD1. This CDR3 is built from 14 residues. V shed 6 bases and J 5 bases; nucleotides not matched to a gene: 6. Per germline, CDR1 LNHDA and CDR2 SQIVND (reference sequence). The CDR3 reads CASRRDRFDQPQHF. CDR3 bases: TGTGCCAGTAGAAGGGACAGGTTCGATCAGCCCCAGCATTTT.

With respect to this clone: In the same sample, other DNA sequences code for this CDR3. The chain combines TRBV4-3 with TRBJ2-3, with 9 bases that match TRBD1. Trimming cost V 4 bases and J 3 bases; bases outside gene matches: 2. The CDR3 totals 14 residues. The V gene's germline CDR1 is LGHNA and CDR2 YSLEER. This CDR3 is CASSLGQGTDTQYF. CDR3 nucleotides: TGCGCCAGCAGCCTAGGACAGGGGACAGATACGCAGTATTTT.

Only a few counts were recorded for this clone. The genes are TRBV3-1 (or the pseudogene TRBV3-2) and TRBJ2-3; 14 bases map to TRBD2. Looked up from germline, CDR1 is LGHDT and CDR2 is YNNKEL (reference sequence). This CDR3 spans 21 amino acids. V was clipped by 4 bases and J by 5 bases; unmatched bases: 20. The CDR3 sequence: CASSPQRTSGRPTASGDTQYF. In nucleotides, the CDR3 is TGTGCCAGCAGCCCACAAAGGACTAGCGGGAGGCCCACAGCGTCAGGAGATACGCAGTATTTT.